This T cell receptor (beta chain) was observed in a study of CD8 T cells in ankylosing spondylitis. General study findings and limits: Both synovial fluid and blood in reactive arthritis had previously been reported to carry some motif variants.

Quantitative 5'-RACE with molecular barcodes was used to make the TCR beta libraries. TCRdb independently ran MiXCR on the 5' RACE reads; one entry per CDR3 protein. The repertoire holds about 200,000 distinct CDR3 sequences, with more than 25% as singletons. The CDR3 length is 11 residues. Germline CDR1 and CDR2: DFQATT and SNEGSKA (reference sequence). Trimming left V 4 bases short and J 1 base short, with 4 bases between. The table lists this clonotype with a few counts. Its specificity is not known. The sequencing sample was made of blood, either unsorted or a sorted T cell fraction (not recorded which). This sequence joins TRBV20-1 and TRBJ2-5; unclear D gene. The TCR sequence derives from a male donor with ankylosing spondylitis or in good health (not recorded which). The CDR3: CSAIGQETQYF. In DNA form, the CDR3 reads TGCAGTGCTATCGGCCAAGAGACCCAGTACTTC.